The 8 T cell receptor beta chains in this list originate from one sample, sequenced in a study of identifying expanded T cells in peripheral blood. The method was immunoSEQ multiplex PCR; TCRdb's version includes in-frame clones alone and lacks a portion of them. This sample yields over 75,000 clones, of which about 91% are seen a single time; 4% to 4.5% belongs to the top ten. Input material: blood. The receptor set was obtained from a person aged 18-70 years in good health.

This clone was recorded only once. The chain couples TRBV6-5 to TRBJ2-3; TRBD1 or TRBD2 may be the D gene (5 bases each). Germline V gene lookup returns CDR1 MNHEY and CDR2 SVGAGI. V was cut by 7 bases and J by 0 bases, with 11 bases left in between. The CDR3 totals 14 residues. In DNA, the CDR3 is TGTGCCAGCACCCGGGGCCTTAGCACAGATACGCAGTATTTT. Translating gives CASTRGLSTDTQYF.

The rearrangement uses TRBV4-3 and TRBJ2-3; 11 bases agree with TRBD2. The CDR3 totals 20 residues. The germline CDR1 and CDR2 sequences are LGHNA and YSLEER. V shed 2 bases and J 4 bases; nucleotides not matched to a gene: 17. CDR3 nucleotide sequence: TGCGCCAGCAGCCAATTGGGAGTGACTAGCGGGACGTTGGGGGCAGATACGCAGTATTTT. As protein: CASSQLGVTSGTLGADTQYF.

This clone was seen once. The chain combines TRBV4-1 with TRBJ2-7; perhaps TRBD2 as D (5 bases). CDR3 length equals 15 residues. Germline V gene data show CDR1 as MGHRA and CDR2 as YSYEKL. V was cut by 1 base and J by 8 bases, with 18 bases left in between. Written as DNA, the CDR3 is TGCGCCAGCAGCCAAGGCGGGCAGACACACTCCCAGCAGTACTTC. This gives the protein CASSQGGQTHSQQYF.

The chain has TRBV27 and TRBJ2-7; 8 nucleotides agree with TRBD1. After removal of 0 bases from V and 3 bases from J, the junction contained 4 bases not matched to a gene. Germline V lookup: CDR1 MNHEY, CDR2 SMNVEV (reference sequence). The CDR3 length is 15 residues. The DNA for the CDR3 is TGTGCCAGCAGTTTATCCCCGGGACAGGACTACGAGCAGTACTTC. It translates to CASSLSPGQDYEQYF.

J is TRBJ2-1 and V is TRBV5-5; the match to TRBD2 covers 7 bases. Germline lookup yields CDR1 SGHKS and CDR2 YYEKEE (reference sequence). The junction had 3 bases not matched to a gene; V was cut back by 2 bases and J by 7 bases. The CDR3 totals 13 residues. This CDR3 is CASSFLSGNEQFF. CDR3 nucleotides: TGTGCCAGCAGCTTCCTTAGCGGGAATGAGCAGTTCTTC.

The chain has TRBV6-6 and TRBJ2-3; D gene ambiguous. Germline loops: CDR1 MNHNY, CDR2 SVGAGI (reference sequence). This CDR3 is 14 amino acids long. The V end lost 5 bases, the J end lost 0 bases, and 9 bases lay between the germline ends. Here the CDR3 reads CASSQRRSTDTQYF. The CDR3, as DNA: TGTGCCAGCAGTCAACGGCGGAGCACAGATACGCAGTATTTT.

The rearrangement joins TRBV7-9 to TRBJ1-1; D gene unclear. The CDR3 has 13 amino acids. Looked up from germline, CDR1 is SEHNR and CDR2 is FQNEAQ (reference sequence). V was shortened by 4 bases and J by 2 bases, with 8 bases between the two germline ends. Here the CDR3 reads CASSSTVNTEAFF. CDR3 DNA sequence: TGTGCCAGCAGCTCAACAGTAAACACTGAAGCTTTCTTT.

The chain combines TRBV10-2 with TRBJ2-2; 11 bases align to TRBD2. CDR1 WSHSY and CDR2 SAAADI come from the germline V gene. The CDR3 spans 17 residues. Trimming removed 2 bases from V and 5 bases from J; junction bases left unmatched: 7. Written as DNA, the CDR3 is TGCGCCAGCAGTGAGATAGCGGGAGGGCCCCGGACCGGGGAGCTGTTTTTT. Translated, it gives CASSEIAGGPRTGELFF.